These 7 T cell receptor beta chains were all obtained from the same sample, sequenced in a study of tumor-infiltrating lymphocytes in primary liver carcinoma. For blood RNA, unsorted whole blood served as the source, and germline DNA was extracted too. A constant-region primer served to make TCR beta cDNA from around 540 ng total RNA. TCR beta libraries came from three nested multiplex PCR rounds using slightly modified ARM-PCR. For approximately 11 cycles apiece, the opening two PCR rounds ran with TRBV1-TRBV30 forward primers and a C-beta reverse primer. TCRdb re-derived calls from the multiplex PCR reads in MiXCR, one entry per CDR3 protein. The profile shows 300,000 to 400,000 distinct CDR3 sequences, approximately 64% of them singletons. The sample was peripheral blood. Receptors originate from a man between 35 and 55 years old with primary liver carcinoma and hepatitis B virus infection.

As to this clonotype: A junction boundary mismatches the germline segment, possibly from a read error. This sequence joins TRBV5-4 and TRBJ1-1, with D perhaps TRBD1 (6 bases). CDR3 length: 15 amino acids. The germline V gene encodes CDR1 SGHNT and CDR2 YYREEE (reference sequence). DNA for the CDR3: TGTGACAGCAGCCCGGGGGCAGCAAGGAACACTGAAGCTTTCTTT. Translated: CDSSPGAARNTEAFF.

Concerning this clonotype itself: A much more abundant neighbour one base away suggests this may be a read error. The CDR3 here is CAIADRVEYGYTF. DNA of the CDR3: TGTGCCATCGCGGACAGGGTCGAATATGGCTACACCTTC. The V call is TRBV10-3, the J call TRBJ1-2; 8 bases are a match to TRBD1. The CDR3 loop spans 13 amino acids. Trimming at V came to 8 bases and at J to 5 bases, leaving 7 bases not matched to a gene. CDR1 and CDR2 (germline): ENHRY, SYGVKD.

The chain recombines TRBV11-2 with TRBJ2-5, with D perhaps TRBD1 or TRBD2 (6 bases each). Gene TRBJ2-7 matches the end of the DNA better, so the J call may be wrong. The CDR3 consists of 16 residues. Germline CDR1 reads SGHAT; CDR2 reads FQNNGV. The chain's CDR3 is CASSLVSGQRASEQYF. The DNA of the CDR3 is TGTGCCAGCAGCTTAGTTTCCGGACAGCGGGCGTCCGAGCAGTACTTC.

On this clonotype: A read error may produce the germline difference seen at one junction end. The chain is built from TRBV11-1 and TRBJ2-7; D might be TRBD2 (6 bases). CDR1 and CDR2 from the germline V gene are SGHAT and FQDESV (reference sequence). The CDR3 consists of 17 residues. This chain's CDR3 is CASSFWRDVAVPYGQYF. In DNA form, the CDR3 reads TGTGCCAGCAGCTTTTGGAGGGACGTAGCGGTACCCTACGGGCAGTACTTC.

V usage is TRBV6-4 and J usage is TRBJ2-1, with 7 bases aligning to TRBD2. This CDR3 comprises 15 residues. Unmatched junction bases numbered 6, after V lost 4 bases and J lost 3 bases. CDR1 and CDR2 from the germline V gene are MRHNA and SNTAGT. The CDR3 nucleotides read TGTGCCAGCAGTGCAGCGGGAACCAACTACAATGAGCAGTTCTTC. This sequence encodes CASSAAGTNYNEQFF.

Regarding this clonotype: The junction departs from germline at one end; a sequencing error may be responsible. V is TRBV6-2 or TRBV6-3 and J is TRBJ2-3; TRBD2 aligns across 11 bases. This CDR3 comprises 15 residues. Per the germline V gene, CDR1 is MNHEY and CDR2 is SVGEGT. The CDR3 loop is CASSLLAGGGDTLYF. For the CDR3, the DNA is TGTGCCAGCAGCCTTCTAGCGGGAGGAGGAGATACGCTGTATTTT.

There are many counts of this clonotype. The chain links TRBV6-6 to TRBJ2-7; 9 nucleotides line up with TRBD2. Germline CDR1 reads MNHNY; CDR2 reads SVGAGI (reference sequence). V was pared by 7 bases and J by 6 bases, with 7 bases of the junction left unmatched. The length of the CDR3 is 13 residues. This CDR3 is CASMRREGLEQYF. CDR3 in DNA: TGTGCCAGCATGCGGCGGGAGGGACTCGAGCAGTACTTC.